The 28 T cell receptor beta chains reported below all come from one sample, sequenced in a study of PD-L1 blockade in urothelial cancer. TCRdb keeps only in-frame clones here, not all; method: immunoSEQ multiplex PCR. Of some 29,000 clones in the sample, 70% to 90% were seen once. This material consisted of PBMCs, taken around atezolizumab (anti-PD-L1) treatment. The receptor set was obtained from a man over 45 with urothelial cancer.

The chain carries TRBV6-5 and TRBJ2-1; D possibly corresponds to TRBD1 (6 bases). The length of the CDR3 is 15 residues. The V gene's germline CDR1 is MNHEY and CDR2 SVGAGI. With 6 bases removed from V and 0 bases from J, the gap between germline ends came to 12 bases. The CDR3 nucleotides are TGTGCCAGCAGACCAGGACAGTTCTCCTACAATGAGCAGTTCTTC. Protein: CASRPGQFSYNEQFF.

The CDR3 DNA reads as TGCAGCGTTGCGGGGGGCTGGGGAGAGACCCAGTACTTC. Its protein product is CSVAGGWGETQYF. The chain employs TRBV29-1 and TRBJ2-5, with D possibly TRBD2 on 7 matching bases. The CDR3 is made up of 13 amino acids. V was trimmed by 4 bases and J by 4 bases, leaving 13 bases between them. Germline values: CDR1 SQVTM, CDR2 ANQGSEA.

The chain carries TRBV2 and TRBJ2-3; 7 bases match TRBD1. V lost 6 bases and J lost 2; bases outside the gene matches: 14. CDR3 length: 17 residues. Germline CDR1 is SNHLY and CDR2 is FYNNEI. CDR3 DNA sequence: TGTGCCAGCAGCGAGGGACAGATATATGGGTTCACAGATACGCAGTATTTT. Encoded protein: CASSEGQIYGFTDTQYF.

This chain links TRBV28 with TRBJ2-7, with D tentatively TRBD1 (7 bases). With 8 bases removed from V and 0 bases from J, the gap between germline ends came to 23 bases. CDR1 is MDHEN and CDR2 is SYDVKM in the germline V gene. The CDR3 loop spans 17 amino acids. CDR3 coding DNA: TGTGCCAGCTACTCTTTGGGAGGACAGGTTGACTCCTACGAGCAGTACTTC. It specifies CASYSLGGQVDSYEQYF.

V usage is TRBV5-1 and J usage is TRBJ2-3; 7 positions agree with TRBD1. Trimming removed 0 bases from V and 3 bases from J; junction bases left unmatched: 7. The germline CDR1 and CDR2 sequences are SGHRS and YFSETQ. CDR3 length: 16 amino acids. In nucleotides, the CDR3 is TGCGCCAGCAGCTTGGGACGCGACAGGGAGACAGATACGCAGTATTTT. Its protein is CASSLGRDRETDTQYF.

The V gene is TRBV2, the J gene TRBJ1-2; D is uncertain. Germline V gene sequence: CDR1 SNHLY, CDR2 FYNNEI. The V end was cut by 6 bases, the J end by 2 bases, with 10 bases between. The CDR3 length is 13 residues. CDR3 nucleotides: TGTGCCAGCAGGCCAGCCGGGAACTATGGCTACACCTTC. Translated, it gives CASRPAGNYGYTF.

The chain has TRBV19 and TRBJ1-1, with 10 bases lining up with TRBD1. The germline gives CDR1 LNHDA, CDR2 SQIVND (reference sequence). The V gene end was trimmed by 8 bases and the J gene end by 4 bases; junction bases not matched to a gene: 4. There are 13 residues in the CDR3. Here the CDR3 DNA reads TGTGCCAGTCAGAGGGACAGGGGCACTGAAGCTTTCTTT. The encoded protein is CASQRDRGTEAFF.

This clone has just a few counts. The rearrangement uses TRBV10-3 and TRBJ1-1, with D perhaps TRBD1 (5 bases). The CDR3 sequence is 13 residues long. V shed 6 bases and J shed 1 base, with 9 bases lying between them. Per germline, CDR1 ENHRY and CDR2 SYGVKD. The CDR3 reads CAIRDTQNTEAFF. Here the CDR3 DNA reads TGTGCCATCAGGGACACGCAGAACACTGAAGCTTTCTTT.

This sequence joins TRBV4-1 and TRBJ2-3; no definite D call. The ends were cut back, 1 base at V and 0 bases at J, with 14 bases in the middle. Germline V gives CDR1 MGHRA, CDR2 YSYEKL. The CDR3 runs to 17 residues. Written as DNA, the CDR3 is TGCGCCAGCAGCCAAGCGAAAGGCCATAGCAGCACAGATACGCAGTATTTT. It codes for CASSQAKGHSSTDTQYF.

The V call is TRBV6-1, the J call TRBJ2-2; 7 nucleotides align to TRBD2. Germline CDR1 reads MNHNS; CDR2 reads SASEGT. The CDR3 is made up of 15 amino acids. V lost 6 bases, J lost 5 bases, and 9 bases stayed unmatched. The CDR3 DNA reads TGTGCCAGCAGCACCGGGACTACGACTACCGGGGAGCTGTTTTTT. The encoded protein is CASSTGTTTTGELFF.

This chain joins TRBV28 and TRBJ2-7; D is perhaps TRBD2 (6 bases). CDR3 length: 15 amino acids. Trimming left V 2 bases short and J 4 bases short, with 15 bases between. CDR1 is MDHEN and CDR2 is SYDVKM in the germline V gene. The CDR3 DNA reads as TGTGCCAGCAGTTTAATAACGCCGGGGGTGTACGAGCAGTACTTC. This translates into CASSLITPGVYEQYF.

The chain has TRBV15 and TRBJ1-3, with D uncertain. With 1 base removed from V and 0 bases from J, the gap between germline ends came to 10 bases. CDR1 is LNHNV, CDR2 YYDKDF, per germline (reference sequence). The CDR3 totals 16 residues. CDR3 loop: CATSRAGSSSGNTIYF. The CDR3 DNA is TGTGCCACCAGCAGAGCCGGTTCTAGCTCTGGAAACACCATATATTTT.

Concerning this clone itself: Other DNA sequences from this sample encode an identical CDR3 as well. The chain couples TRBV4-2 to TRBJ2-3, with 9 bases lining up with TRBD1. The CDR3 loop spans 15 amino acids. Losses at the gene ends were 4 bases for V and 3 bases for J; bases not matched to a gene: 5. In germline, CDR1 is LGHNA, CDR2 YNFKEQ. The CDR3 loop reads CASSRAGTGTDTQYF. The CDR3 bases are TGTGCCAGCAGCCGGGCCGGGACAGGGACAGATACGCAGTATTTT.

This clone has just a few counts. The chain is built from TRBV5-1 and TRBJ2-2; 7 positions agree with TRBD1. Germline V lookup: CDR1 SGHRS, CDR2 YFSETQ. The CDR3 contains 14 residues. V lost 5 bases to trimming and J lost 5 bases; unmatched junction nucleotides: 6. The CDR3 sequence: CASRYQGDTGELFF. Here the CDR3 DNA reads TGCGCCAGCAGGTATCAGGGGGATACCGGGGAGCTGTTTTTT. Full variable domain (missing parts from reference TRBV5-1 and TRBJ2-2): KAGVTQTPRYLIKTRGQQVTLSCSPISGHRSVSWYQQTPGQGLQFLFEYFSETQRNKGNFPGRFSGRQFSNSRSEMNVSTLELGDSALYLCASRYQGDTGELFFGEGSRLTVL.

The chain uses TRBV6-1 and TRBJ1-5; TRBD1 matches 9 bases. V was clipped by 6 bases and J by 5 bases; unmatched bases: 5. In germline, CDR1 is MNHNS, CDR2 SASEGT. The CDR3 has 14 amino acids. In DNA form, the CDR3 reads TGTGCCAGCAGGGGGGACAGGGACTATCAGCCCCAGCATTTT. It specifies CASRGDRDYQPQHF.

The J gene is TRBJ1-5, the V gene TRBV6-5; D is undetermined. CDR1 is MNHEY, CDR2 SVGAGI, per germline. Trimming left V 6 bases short and J 1 base short, with 10 bases between. The CDR3 is 14 amino acids. The CDR3 region is CASRPDMSNQPQHF. For the CDR3, the DNA is TGTGCCAGCAGGCCAGACATGAGCAATCAGCCCCAGCATTTT.

The gene calls are TRBV19 and TRBJ2-7; possible D gene TRBD1, 5 bases. CDR3 length: 14 residues. V was pared by 5 bases and J by 6 bases, with 17 bases between. Germline CDR1 is LNHDA and CDR2 is SQIVND (reference sequence). The DNA for the CDR3 is TGTGCCAGTAGTCCGACAAGGGGATTTGGCGAGCAGTACTTC. Amino acid sequence: CASSPTRGFGEQYF.

This clone occurred once. The chain is built from TRBV19 and TRBJ2-2; maybe TRBD2 (5 bases). The CDR3 sequence is 13 residues long. Trimming left V 5 bases short and J 2 bases short, with 6 bases between. Germline lookup yields CDR1 LNHDA and CDR2 SQIVND (reference sequence). The CDR3 DNA is TGTGCCAGTAGTCGGGGTAACACCGGGGAGCTGTTTTTT. Protein product: CASSRGNTGELFF.

The genes are TRBV7-9 and TRBJ1-2, with D possibly TRBD1 on 5 matching bases. The V and J ends lost 5 bases and 7 bases respectively, with 17 bases between them. CDR1 and CDR2 (germline): SEHNR, FQNEAQ (reference sequence). CDR3 length: 14 residues. In DNA form, the CDR3 reads TGTGCCAGCAGCCAGCCGGGACTCAAGACTGGCTACACCTTC. It translates to CASSQPGLKTGYTF. Variable domain in full (rest from reference TRBV7-9 and TRBJ1-2): DTGVSQNPRHKITKRGQNVTFRCDPISEHNRLYWYRQTLGQGPEFLTYFQNEAQLEKSRLLSDRFSAERPKGSFSTLEIQRTEQGDSAMYLCASSQPGLKTGYTFGSGTRLTVV.

The chain has TRBV6-1 and TRBJ2-5; 8 bases are shared with TRBD1. The J segment lost 6 bases and the V segment lost 5 bases, leaving 2 bases of the junction unmatched. Germline V CDR1 and CDR2: MNHNS, SASEGT. The CDR3 is made up of 12 amino acids. The chain's CDR3 is CASSSGGKTQYF. The CDR3 DNA follows: TGTGCCAGCAGTTCAGGGGGCAAGACCCAGTACTTC.

In its sample, this clone was seen a few times. V usage is TRBV30 and J usage is TRBJ1-5, with a weak D call TRBD1 (5 bases). CDR1 and CDR2 (germline): GTSNPN, SVGIG (reference sequence). This CDR3 is 15 amino acids long. The V end was cut by 4 bases, the J end by 2 bases, with 15 bases between. In nucleotides, the CDR3 is TGTGCCTGGACTGTCGGGGGGTTGGGCAATCAGCCCCAGCATTTT. Translated: CAWTVGGLGNQPQHF.

The rearrangement uses TRBV27 and TRBJ2-7; D remains ambiguous. Germline loops: CDR1 MNHEY, CDR2 SMNVEV (reference sequence). The CDR3 totals 13 residues. The V end lost 2 bases, the J end lost 2 bases, and 7 bases lay between the germline ends. CDR3 in DNA: TGTGCCAGCAGTTTAAGAGAGGCCTACGAGCAGTACTTC. It is translated as CASSLREAYEQYF.

CDR3 DNA sequence: TGTGCCAGCAGCCTTAGACAAACTAGCGGGAGGACGAACGGGGAGCTGTTTTTT. This gives the protein CASSLRQTSGRTNGELFF. The rearrangement uses TRBV11-2 and TRBJ2-2, with 12 bases aligning to TRBD2. V trimming: 5 bases; J trimming: 7 bases; junction bases outside the gene matches: 14. The CDR3 has 18 amino acids. CDR1 SGHAT and CDR2 FQNNGV come from the germline V gene.

This clone has only one observation. V and J are TRBV6-5 and TRBJ2-3, with 10 bases identical to TRBD2. CDR3 length: 15 residues. Germline trimming cut 10 bases from V and 4 bases from J; bases unmatched to any gene: 11. Germline CDR1 and CDR2: MNHEY and SVGAGI. CDR3 sequence reads: CATSTPSGRSDTQYF. CDR3 nucleotide sequence: TGTGCCACCTCGACCCCTAGCGGGAGATCAGATACGCAGTATTTT.

The V call is TRBV7-2, the J call TRBJ2-3; no definite D call. The CDR3 is made up of 13 amino acids. Trimming took off 0 bases at V and 2 bases at J, with 3 bases between the two ends. Germline CDR1 is SGHTA and CDR2 is FQGNSA. CDR3 in DNA: TGTGCCAGCAGCTTAGCTCACACAGATACGCAGTATTTT. Amino acid sequence: CASSLAHTDTQYF.

The rearrangement links TRBV6-1 to TRBJ2-1, with TRBD2 identical over 9 bases. The CDR3 is 16 residues long. With V trimmed by 1 base and J by 0 bases, 1 base remained unmatched. The germline V gene has CDR1 MNHNS and CDR2 SASEGT. CDR3 loop: CASSEVSGSSYNEQFF. CDR3 sequence (DNA): TGTGCCAGCAGTGAAGTTAGCGGGAGCTCCTACAATGAGCAGTTCTTC.

The rearrangement links TRBV7-9 to TRBJ2-1; TRBD2 matches at 9 bases. The CDR3 consists of 13 residues. The V gene end was trimmed by 5 bases and the J gene end by 10 bases; junction bases not matched to a gene: 6. CDR1 is SEHNR and CDR2 is FQNEAQ in the germline V gene (reference sequence). CDR3 residues: CASSQGLAREQFF. The CDR3 DNA reads as TGTGCCAGCAGCCAGGGACTAGCAAGGGAGCAGTTCTTC.

The rearrangement links TRBV7-2 to TRBJ1-2; TRBD1 agrees at 9 bases. The junction had 4 bases not matched to a gene; V was cut back by 3 bases and J by 5 bases. This CDR3 comprises 14 residues. CDR1 and CDR2 (germline): SGHTA, FQGNSA. The CDR3 region has the DNA TGTGCCAGCAGCTTGGGACAGGGAGTTTATGGCTACACCTTC. This translates into CASSLGQGVYGYTF.